The present T cell receptor beta chain was sequenced within a study of cytomegalovirus exposure and HLA in healthy donors. Study at large: Roughly 179 million T cells yielded 100 million or so unique TCR beta sequences, as an earlier analysis found. Broader study findings: According to a later analysis, most TCR beta chains associated with CMV appeared HLA-restricted. In all likelihood, a cluster of highly shared sequence variants was a sequencing artifact. Later work associated around 18,000 TCR beta sequences with HLA alleles at 0.05 false discovery rate.

This PCR relied on a set of 60 Vbeta primers and 13 Jbeta primers. The assay was immunoSEQ multiplex PCR, and TCRdb's table has in-frame clones only and misses some. The table records about 190,000 clones, almost 75% of them present only once. CDR3 length: 15 amino acids. In germline, CDR1 is SEHNR, CDR2 FQNEAQ (reference sequence). V was clipped by 8 bases and J by 5 bases; unmatched bases: 13. On this clone: As yet, its antigen is unknown.

This chain uses TRBV7-9 with TRBJ1-2; 8 bases are shared with TRBD1. Sequencing was carried out using PBMCs. The clonotype originates from a woman aged 25 to 39 in good health and CMV-seropositive. The CDR3 is CASYLETGVRYGYTF. Here the CDR3 DNA reads TGTGCCAGCTATCTCGAGACAGGGGTTCGGTATGGCTACACCTTC.